This T cell receptor (beta chain) was documented in a study of T cell repertoires in cytomegalovirus infection. V was trimmed by 6 bases and J by 6 bases, leaving 8 bases between them. Germline V gene sequence: CDR1 MNHNY, CDR2 SVGAGI (reference sequence). The CDR3 has 12 residues. TCRdb independently ran MiXCR on the reads; one entry per CDR3 protein. The table has some 700,000 distinct CDR3 sequences, less than 40% seen once. This sequence joins TRBV6-6 and TRBJ2-2, with unresolved D. This TCR was recovered from a human donor in good health (CMV status not recorded). Some clones in this sample may be carry-over from other donors' samples. Sequenced material: PBMCs. The CDR3 DNA reads TGTGCCAGCAGAATCGAGGCCGGGGAGCTGTTTTTT. This encodes CASRIEAGELFF.